The 21 T cell receptor beta chains below all came from one sample that was sequenced in a study of blood T cell repertoires in COVID-19. Sequencing was performed with immunoSEQ multiplex PCR; in TCRdb, only in-frame clones are kept and a portion is missing. Of approximately 240,000 clones listed, approximately 79% were seen once; the top ten hold 3% to 4%. The source material was peripheral blood. Source of these receptors: a woman in her forties with active or convalescent COVID-19.

CDR3 in amino acids: CASSSLQGTYEQYV. CDR3 DNA: TGTGCCAGCTCATCCCTACAGGGTACCTACGAGCAGTACGTC. The V and J genes are TRBV18 and TRBJ2-7; D possibly corresponds to TRBD1 (6 bases). The CDR3 covers 14 residues. Germline-derived CDR1 and CDR2 are KGHSH and LQKENI. V was cut by 5 bases and J by 2 bases, with 13 bases left in between.

V is TRBV25-1 and J is TRBJ1-6; 7 bases fit TRBD1. This CDR3 comprises 16 residues. With 4 bases clipped from V and 8 bases from J, the junction kept 11 bases outside the gene matches. CDR1 and CDR2 (germline): MGHDK, SYGVNS. For the CDR3, the DNA is TGTGCCAGCAGTGGGGCCCCGGGACAGTATTATTCACCCCTCCACTTT. Encoded protein: CASSGAPGQYYSPLHF.

This clone was seen a handful of times. Within the sample, other DNA sequences also encode this same CDR3. The CDR3 coding sequence is TGTGCCAGCAGTTACTCGAGCGGGTCTGGAAACACCATATATTTT. It encodes CASSYSSGSGNTIYF. This chain connects TRBV6-5 to TRBJ1-3; D remains unclear. Looked up from germline, CDR1 is MNHEY and CDR2 is SVGAGI. V was shortened by 0 bases and J by 1 base, with 7 bases between the two germline ends. The length of the CDR3 is 15 residues.

The chain joins TRBV6-6 to TRBJ1-6, with 9 bases that match TRBD1. The CDR3 loop spans 16 amino acids. Trimming took 1 base from V and 10 from J; bases not matched to a gene: 8. Germline V gene data show CDR1 as MNHNY and CDR2 as SVGAGI (reference sequence). CDR3 bases: TGTGCCAGCAGTTACTTGCCCGGGACAGGGATCTCACCCCTCCACTTT. Residues: CASSYLPGTGISPLHF.

This clone was detected only a few times. The V gene is TRBV13, the J gene TRBJ1-2; D not certain. This CDR3 region has 13 residues. Germline lookup yields CDR1 PRHDT and CDR2 FYEKMQ (reference sequence). The germline V and J ends were trimmed by 1 base and 4 bases, with 7 bases remaining between them. The CDR3 sequence: CASSLDSRYGYTF. The CDR3 nucleotides read TGTGCCAGCAGCTTAGACAGCCGCTATGGCTACACCTTC.

CDR3 sequence (DNA): TGTGCCAGCAGCTTGGGAGGGACATGGTACAACGAGCAGTACTTC. Protein: CASSLGGTWYNEQYF. The V call is TRBV5-6, the J call TRBJ2-7, with D maybe TRBD1 (6 bases). With 0 bases removed from V and 5 bases from J, the gap between germline ends came to 15 bases. This CDR3 is 15 amino acids long. Germline assignment: CDR1 SGHDT and CDR2 YYEEEE. Filled out from reference TRBV5-6 and TRBJ2-7, the complete variable domain reads DAGVTQSPTHLIKTRGQQVTLRCSPKSGHDTVSWYQQALGQGPQFIFQYYEEEERQRGNFPDRFSGHQFPNYSSELNVNALLLGDSALYLCASSLGGTWYNEQYFGPGTRLTVT.

The J gene is TRBJ2-3, the V gene TRBV10-3, with TRBD1 matching 7 bases. V lost 6 bases and J lost 5; bases outside the gene matches: 8. CDR1 ENHRY and CDR2 SYGVKD come from the germline V gene. The CDR3 covers 14 residues. CDR3 residues: CAISLTGYEDTQYF. The CDR3 DNA sequence: TGTGCCATCAGCCTGACAGGGTATGAAGATACGCAGTATTTT.

The chain couples TRBV15 to TRBJ1-2; 9 nucleotides match TRBD1. V gave up 4 bases and J gave up 6 bases; unmatched junction bases: 6. In germline, CDR1 is LNHNV, CDR2 YYDKDF (reference sequence). CDR3 length: 14 amino acids. The CDR3 here is CATSIKQGADGYTF. CDR3 nucleotides: TGTGCCACCAGCATCAAACAGGGGGCGGATGGCTACACCTTC. Full variable domain (rest looked up from reference TRBV15 and TRBJ1-2): DAMVIQNPRYQVTQFGKPVTLSCSQTLNHNVMYWYQQKSSQAPKLLFHYYDKDFNNEADTPDNFQSRRPNTSFCFLDIRSPGLGDTAMYLCATSIKQGADGYTFGSGTRLTVV.

The chain uses TRBV15 and TRBJ2-1; 14 bases agree with TRBD2. CDR1 and CDR2 (germline): LNHNV, YYDKDF (reference sequence). This CDR3 comprises 20 residues. V lost 0 bases and J lost 0; bases outside the gene matches: 7. CDR3 bases: TGTGCCACCAGCAGAGATGGGGGACTAGCGGGGGTACCCTCCTACAATGAGCAGTTCTTC. Protein product: CATSRDGGLAGVPSYNEQFF.

V usage is TRBV24-1 and J usage is TRBJ1-5; the D gene is possibly TRBD1 (6 bases). Deletions cut 3 bases from V and 3 bases from J, with 11 bases between. Looked up from germline, CDR1 is KGHDR and CDR2 is SFDVKD. CDR3 length: 15 amino acids. The CDR3 loop reads CATSDGGANNQPQHF. In DNA form, the CDR3 reads TGTGCCACCAGTGATGGGGGCGCGAACAATCAGCCCCAGCATTTT.

This clone was seen just once. In nucleotides, the CDR3 is TGTGCCAGCAGGTGGGGGCAGGGCCTTTACGGGACTGAAGCTTTCTTT. As protein: CASRWGQGLYGTEAFF. The chain has TRBV28 and TRBJ1-1; D may be TRBD1 (6 bases). CDR1 is MDHEN and CDR2 is SYDVKM in the germline V gene. Trimming cost V 6 bases and J 5 bases, with 22 bases left between them. There are 16 residues in the CDR3.

The chain joins TRBV5-1 to TRBJ2-3; D may be TRBD2 (6 bases). This CDR3 region has 16 residues. Between the trimmed V and J ends, which lost 2 bases and 4 bases, there was a span of 17 bases. Germline V gives CDR1 SGHRS, CDR2 YFSETQ. CDR3 bases: TGCGCCAGCAGCTTTGGACCAAACCGGGACTCAGATACGCAGTATTTT. It translates to CASSFGPNRDSDTQYF.

The chain joins TRBV29-1 to TRBJ1-2; no clear D. Germline CDR1 SQVTM, CDR2 ANQGSEA. Trimming pared 4 bases from V and 7 bases from J, leaving 10 bases between. CDR3 size: 11 residues. This CDR3 reads CSVVAGSGYTF. CDR3 bases: TGCAGCGTTGTCGCGGGAAGTGGCTACACCTTC.

The V gene is TRBV28, the J gene TRBJ1-5; 7 positions agree with TRBD1. The germline V gene encodes CDR1 MDHEN and CDR2 SYDVKM. The trim removed 3 bases at V and 5 bases at J, leaving 4 bases unmatched. This CDR3 has 14 amino acids. The CDR3 spells CASSLYQGDQPQHF. The CDR3 DNA reads as TGTGCCAGCAGTTTGTACCAGGGGGATCAGCCCCAGCATTTT.

This sequence joins TRBV30 and TRBJ1-4, with D possibly being TRBD1 (5 bases). Between the trimmed V and J ends, which lost 4 bases and 4 bases, there was a span of 7 bases. The germline V gene encodes CDR1 GTSNPN and CDR2 SVGIG (reference sequence). This CDR3 is 12 amino acids long. CDR3 residues: CAWKQDNEKLFF. CDR3 nucleotide sequence: TGTGCCTGGAAACAGGATAATGAAAAACTGTTTTTT.

This clone was observed once. The chain couples TRBV5-6 to TRBJ1-4, with D hard to call. The V end was cut by 7 bases, the J end by 8 bases, with 15 bases between. CDR1 and CDR2 (germline): SGHDT, YYEEEE. The CDR3 covers 13 residues. This chain's CDR3 is CASAGGPLEKLFF. CDR3 bases: TGTGCCAGCGCGGGCGGGCCGTTAGAAAAACTGTTTTTT.

The rearrangement joins TRBV28 to TRBJ2-7; 9 nucleotides align to TRBD1. Trimming removed 6 bases from V and 7 bases from J; junction bases left unmatched: 16. CDR3 length: 16 amino acids. Germline V lookup: CDR1 MDHEN, CDR2 SYDVKM. The CDR3 DNA follows: TGTGCCAGCAGCCCAGGGACAGGGCCTTGGTCTGGTGAGCAGTACGTC. It translates to CASSPGTGPWSGEQYV.

The chain employs TRBV19 and TRBJ1-5; maybe TRBD1 (6 bases). V was trimmed by 5 bases and J by 6 bases, leaving 17 bases between them. The germline gives CDR1 LNHDA, CDR2 SQIVND (reference sequence). The CDR3 runs 15 residues. CDR3 protein: CASSSSQGGGQPQHF. In DNA, the CDR3 is TGTGCCAGTAGTTCGTCTCAGGGAGGGGGTCAGCCCCAGCATTTT.

The V gene is TRBV24-1, the J gene TRBJ2-3; D remains ambiguous. V was clipped by 0 bases and J by 5 bases, with 11 bases between them. The CDR3 runs 15 residues. CDR1 KGHDR and CDR2 SFDVKD come from the germline V gene. CDR3: CATSDLQAPGDTQYF. CDR3 nucleotide sequence: TGTGCCACCAGTGATTTGCAGGCGCCCGGAGATACGCAGTATTTT.

This clone was seen just once. The chain recombines TRBV27 with TRBJ2-3; 7 bases are a match to TRBD2. Germline V gene data show CDR1 as MNHEY and CDR2 as SMNVEV (reference sequence). The CDR3 is made up of 15 amino acids. V dropped 3 bases and J dropped 0; count of bases not matched to a gene: 3. The CDR3 loop is CASSLGGVSTDTQYF. Written as DNA, the CDR3 is TGTGCCAGCAGTTTGGGAGGGGTGAGCACAGATACGCAGTATTTT.

The rearrangement uses TRBV12-3 or TRBV12-4 and TRBJ2-1; possibly TRBD2 for D (5 bases). This CDR3 spans 12 amino acids. V gave up 5 bases and J gave up 9 bases, with 11 bases separating them. This CDR3 reads CASSPTKSEQFF. The CDR3 DNA reads TGTGCCAGCAGTCCGACTAAGAGTGAGCAGTTCTTC.